This record looks at one T cell receptor (beta chain) sequence and its context. The antigen remains undetermined. The germline V and J ends were trimmed by 4 bases and 2 bases, with 16 bases remaining between them. The CDR3 consists of 16 residues. The germline CDR1 and CDR2 sequences are MDHEN and SYDVKM. This record belongs to a study of shared clonotypes between healthy human individuals. The overall study: There were three CD4 naive, three CD4 memory, two CD8 naive and one CD8 memory plates per donor.

TCRdb's table, derived via immunoSEQ multiplex PCR, lists solely in-frame clones and lacks some. This sample has around 650,000 clones, with around 96% found just once. CD8 cells classed as naive were CD45RO-negative and positively selected for CCR7, excluding terminally differentiated effector memory CD45RA+ cells. Notes on the study in general: Non-shared clonotypes had lower generation probabilities than those shared by all four donors. Some naive CD4 clonotypes, roughly 4.5%, turned up in common across several donors.

V usage is TRBV28 and J usage is TRBJ2-3; D could derive from TRBD1 or TRBD2 (5 bases each). What was sequenced was naive CD8+ T cells sorted from blood. The receptor comes from a woman between 25 and 40 years old in good health. CDR3 loop: CASSSRASPPTDTQYF. CDR3 coding DNA: TGTGCCAGCAGTTCCAGGGCTAGCCCTCCCACAGATACGCAGTATTTT.